The 26 T cell receptor beta chains below were found in one sample sequenced in a study of T-cell reconstitution after alpha-beta-depleted transplantation in children. The library targeted TCRbeta and was prepared with unique molecular identifiers. Via MiXCR, TCRdb re-called the PCR reads, giving one row per CDR3 protein. Counted here are 780,000 or so distinct CDR3 sequences, approximately 15% occurring once; the ten biggest clones make up approximately 5%. The source material was PBMCs, mostly from graft donor cells, sampled 360 days after TCRalphabeta/CD19-depleted stem cell transplant. The origin of the receptors is a male patient aged 10-17 years who had a stem cell transplant for acute lymphoblastic leukemia, so the T cells may come from the graft donor.

This clonotype was found a few times. The chain links TRBV5-1 to TRBJ1-1, with 8 bases lining up with TRBD1. Germline values: CDR1 SGHRS, CDR2 YFSETQ. This CDR3 has 16 residues. Unmatched junction bases numbered 11, after V lost 4 bases and J lost 3 bases. In nucleotides, the CDR3 is TGCGCCAGCAGCAAGGACAGGGAATCAGGGGACACTGAAGCTTTCTTT. Protein sequence: CASSKDRESGDTEAFF.

This clonotype was recorded at least ten times. V gene TRBV5-1 combines with J gene TRBJ1-2; no clear D. Trimming stripped 3 bases from V and 5 bases from J, with 14 bases between. The CDR3 covers 14 residues. Germline assignment: CDR1 SGHRS and CDR2 YFSETQ. The CDR3: CASSSGERQYGYTF. The CDR3 DNA sequence: TGCGCCAGCAGCTCGGGAGAAAGGCAGTATGGCTACACCTTC.

This clonotype was counted only a few times. The gene calls are TRBV12-3 or TRBV12-4 and TRBJ2-7; D is ambiguous. The CDR3 covers 14 residues. The germline V and J ends were trimmed by 2 bases and 4 bases, with 12 bases remaining between them. CDR3 bases: TGTGCCAGCAGTTTATATCTCGCCCCTTACGAGCAGTACTTC. Protein product: CASSLYLAPYEQYF.

The sample holds a few counts of this clonotype. The chain combines TRBV15 with TRBJ2-7; D is perhaps TRBD2 (5 bases). V lost 0 bases, J lost 0 bases, and 15 bases lay in between. CDR3 length equals 17 residues. CDR1 is LNHNV, CDR2 YYDKDF, per germline (reference sequence). DNA for the CDR3: TGTGCCACCAGCAGAGATTGGGTAGGAGGCTCCTCCTACGAGCAGTACTTC. Translating gives CATSRDWVGGSSYEQYF.

This clonotype was counted a few times. This rearrangement joins TRBV12-3 or TRBV12-4 to TRBJ1-6; 7 nucleotides agree with TRBD1. This CDR3 has 15 residues. V was clipped by 3 bases and J by 4 bases; unmatched bases: 3. CDR3 coding DNA: TGTGCCAGCAGTTTTGCCAGGGGGTATAATTCACCCCTCCACTTT. Protein: CASSFARGYNSPLHF.

There are a few counts of this clonotype. The chain is built from TRBV24-1 and TRBJ1-1; D possibly corresponds to TRBD1 (6 bases). Germline values: CDR1 KGHDR, CDR2 SFDVKD. The CDR3 covers 21 residues. V lost 1 base to trimming and J lost 1 base, with 27 bases between them. Here the CDR3 DNA reads TGTGCCACCAGTGATTTCGACCTAACAGGGTCTTGGGGGACCACGAACACTGAAGCTTTCTTT. Translation gives CATSDFDLTGSWGTTNTEAFF.

This clonotype has at least ten counts. The chain is built from TRBV12-3 or TRBV12-4 and TRBJ2-1; tentatively, D is TRBD1 (5 bases). CDR3 length: 12 amino acids. The V end was cut by 7 bases, the J end by 5 bases, with 9 bases between. This chain's CDR3 is CASTLTDNEQFF. As DNA, the CDR3 is TGTGCCAGCACCCTGACAGACAATGAGCAGTTCTTC.

This clonotype was observed many times. V gene TRBV7-2 combines with J gene TRBJ2-7; D is undetermined. Trimming cost V 1 base and J 1 base, with 5 bases left between them. Germline CDR1 and CDR2: SGHTA and FQGNSA. CDR3 length equals 13 residues. CDR3 sequence reads: CASSLDKSYEQYF. In DNA, the CDR3 is TGTGCCAGCAGCTTAGACAAATCCTACGAGCAGTACTTC.

The J gene is TRBJ2-2, the V gene TRBV5-4; TRBD1 matches at 7 bases. The J segment lost 6 bases and the V segment lost 3 bases, leaving 5 bases of the junction unmatched. CDR1 is SGHNT, CDR2 YYREEE, per germline (reference sequence). This CDR3 has 14 amino acids. For the CDR3, the DNA is TGTGCCAGCAGCTCTAACAGGGGAGCCGGGGAGCTGTTTTTT. The encoded protein is CASSSNRGAGELFF. The variable domain in full, with the rest retrieved from reference TRBV5-4 and TRBJ2-2, is ETGVTQSPTHLIKTRGQQVTLRCSSQSGHNTVSWYQQALGQGPQFIFQYYREEENGRGNFPPRFSGLQFPNYSSELNVNALELDDSALYLCASSSNRGAGELFFGEGSRLTVL.

In its sample, this clonotype was seen many times. The chain combines TRBV2 with TRBJ1-6; weak D call: TRBD1 (5 bases). Germline CDR1 reads SNHLY; CDR2 reads FYNNEI. The length of the CDR3 is 13 residues. The germline V and J ends were trimmed by 7 bases and 7 bases, with 11 bases remaining between them. CDR3 bases: TGTGCCAGCAAACTAGGGGTGAATTCACCCCTCCACTTT. Encoded protein: CASKLGVNSPLHF.

This sequence joins TRBV6-5 and TRBJ1-1; weak D call: TRBD1 (6 bases). The germline V gene has CDR1 MNHEY and CDR2 SVGAGI. There are 16 residues in the CDR3. V lost 2 bases and J 4 bases, leaving 17 bases between the germline ends. Here the CDR3 DNA reads TGTGCCAGCAGTTACCGGGGGAAGGGGGGGACCACTGAAGCTTTCTTT. Translated: CASSYRGKGGTTEAFF.

This clonotype has at least ten counts. The chain joins TRBV5-4 to TRBJ2-3, with D possibly matching TRBD1 (5 bases). The germline gives CDR1 SGHNT, CDR2 YYREEE (reference sequence). V was cut by 3 bases and J by 9 bases, with 17 bases left in between. This CDR3 has 14 amino acids. The CDR3 nucleotides read TGTGCCAGCAGCTCCCTAGGGGTTCAAAACACGCAGTATTTT. The encoded protein is CASSSLGVQNTQYF.

The rearrangement joins TRBV28 to TRBJ2-1, with 8 bases that match TRBD2. Looked up from germline, CDR1 is MDHEN and CDR2 is SYDVKM. The CDR3 extends over 17 amino acids. V was clipped by 1 base and J by 3 bases; unmatched bases: 8. The CDR3 loop reads CASSLSEAGVDYNEQFF. The CDR3 region has the DNA TGTGCCAGCAGTTTATCCGAAGCGGGAGTAGACTACAATGAGCAGTTCTTC.

This clonotype was seen a few times. V usage is TRBV7-3 and J usage is TRBJ2-3; 7 bases map to TRBD2. The CDR3 has 16 residues. Per the germline V gene, CDR1 is SGHTA and CDR2 is FQGTGA. V shed 3 bases, J shed 1 base, and the junction held 7 bases outside the gene matches. The CDR3 nucleotides read TGTGCCAGCAGCTTGTTCAGGGAGGGAGGCACAGATACGCAGTATTTT. It yields the protein CASSLFREGGTDTQYF.

J is TRBJ2-2 and V is TRBV12-3 or TRBV12-4, with TRBD1 as a possible D gene (6 bases). The CDR3 runs 15 residues. With 6 bases removed from V and 4 bases from J, the gap between germline ends came to 15 bases. The CDR3 spells CASRPQGYSTGELFF. The CDR3 nucleotides are TGTGCCAGCAGACCGCAGGGGTACTCCACCGGGGAGCTGTTTTTT.

V gene TRBV5-1 combines with J gene TRBJ2-1, with D perhaps TRBD1 (5 bases). CDR1 SGHRS and CDR2 YFSETQ come from the germline V gene. Trimming took 1 base from V and 2 from J, leaving 10 bases between them. The CDR3 runs to 15 residues. CDR3 sequence reads: CASSLHTGPYNEQFF. The CDR3 DNA reads as TGCGCCAGCAGCTTGCACACAGGCCCCTACAATGAGCAGTTCTTC. Full variable domain (remainder filled in from reference TRBV5-1 and TRBJ2-1): KAGVTQTPRYLIKTRGQQVTLSCSPISGHRSVSWYQQTPGQGLQFLFEYFSETQRNKGNFPGRFSGRQFSNSRSEMNVSTLELGDSALYLCASSLHTGPYNEQFFGPGTRLTVL.

The sample holds a few counts of this clonotype. The chain joins TRBV7-9 to TRBJ2-7; D assignment may be TRBD1 or TRBD2 (6 bases each). Germline CDR1 SEHNR, CDR2 FQNEAQ (reference sequence). The CDR3 contains 16 residues. V gave up 1 base and J gave up 0 bases, with 13 bases separating them. In nucleotides, the CDR3 is TGTGCCAGCAGCTTAGGTCGGGGGCTAGTCTCCTACGAGCAGTACTTC. It translates to CASSLGRGLVSYEQYF.

Turning to this clonotype: A junction end diverges from the germline sequence, so it may reflect a read error. Here the CDR3 DNA reads TGCGCCAGCAGCCGTCTGGACAGTTCCTTCAATGAGCAGTTCTTC. This gives the protein CASSRLDSSFNEQFF. The chain employs TRBV5-1 and TRBJ2-1; possibly TRBD1 for D (6 bases). Germline assignment: CDR1 SGHRS and CDR2 YFSETQ. The CDR3 is 15 residues long.

This clonotype was seen repeatedly, ten times or more. The rearrangement uses TRBV29-1 and TRBJ2-5; the match to TRBD2 covers 10 bases. The CDR3 contains 13 residues. The ends lost 8 bases at V and 0 bases at J; junction bases unmatched: 3. CDR1 and CDR2 from the germline V gene are SQVTM and ANQGSEA. The CDR3 nucleotides are TGCAGCAGGACTAGCGGAAACCAAGAGACCCAGTACTTC. It is translated as CSRTSGNQETQYF.

The genes are TRBV12-3 or TRBV12-4 and TRBJ2-1, with TRBD2 matching over 9 bases. Trimming at V came to 7 bases and at J to 7 bases, leaving 8 bases not matched to a gene. This CDR3 region has 14 residues. CDR3 DNA sequence: TGTGCCAGCAACCTACAGGGACTAGCTAATGAGCAGTTCTTC. Translating gives CASNLQGLANEQFF.

J is TRBJ2-1 and V is TRBV11-2; D gene uncertain. The germline gives CDR1 SGHAT, CDR2 FQNNGV. This CDR3 region has 13 residues. V lost 7 bases to trimming and J lost 2 bases, with 9 bases between them. The CDR3, as DNA: TGTGCCAGCAACGTCCCAGCCTACAATGAGCAGTTCTTC. Protein product: CASNVPAYNEQFF.

The chain has TRBV9 and TRBJ2-3; D uncertain. V lost 3 bases to trimming and J lost 6 bases, with 11 bases between them. The CDR3 spans 13 residues. Germline CDR1 SGDLS, CDR2 YYNGEE. The CDR3 loop is CASSDRYVDTQYF. CDR3 in DNA: TGTGCCAGCAGCGACCGATACGTCGATACGCAGTATTTT. The full variable domain, with the rest looked up from reference TRBV9 and TRBJ2-3, is DSGVTQTPKHLITATGQRVTLRCSPRSGDLSVYWYQQSLDQGLQFLIQYYNGEERAKGNILERFSAQQFPDLHSELNLSSLELGDSALYFCASSDRYVDTQYFGPGTRLTVL.

This clonotype was counted only a few times. The rearrangement joins TRBV24-1 to TRBJ2-3; D is tentatively TRBD1 or TRBD2 (5 bases each). Looked up from germline, CDR1 is KGHDR and CDR2 is SFDVKD. This CDR3 region has 16 residues. Trimming left V 12 bases short and J 1 base short, with 22 bases between. The CDR3 spells CAASGAGGRGTDTQYF. The CDR3 nucleotides read TGTGCCGCCTCCGGGGCAGGCGGTCGGGGCACAGATACGCAGTATTTT.

V is TRBV3-1 and J is TRBJ2-2; 7 bases are shared with TRBD1. The trim removed 8 bases at V and 0 bases at J, leaving 12 bases unmatched. Germline V gives CDR1 LGHDT, CDR2 YNNKEL (reference sequence). This CDR3 comprises 17 residues. Here the CDR3 reads CASSKRAQGTNTGELFF. In DNA form, the CDR3 reads TGTGCCAGCTCCAAAAGGGCACAGGGGACGAACACCGGGGAGCTGTTTTTT.

The chain links TRBV19 to TRBJ2-7, with unresolved D. Trimming cost V 3 bases and J 2 bases, with 11 bases left between them. Germline lookup yields CDR1 LNHDA and CDR2 SQIVND (reference sequence). There are 14 residues in the CDR3. CDR3 nucleotide sequence: TGTGCCAGTAGTATCCGCCGCGGCCCCTACGAGCAGTACTTC. Its protein is CASSIRRGPYEQYF.

This clonotype was detected only a few times. This sequence joins TRBV20-1 and TRBJ2-7; TRBD2 agrees at 11 bases. Trimming took 2 bases from V and 9 from J; bases not matched to a gene: 18. The CDR3 sequence is 17 residues long. Per germline, CDR1 DFQATT and CDR2 SNEGSKA (reference sequence). The CDR3: CSARMGVGASGRRGQYF. The CDR3 region has the DNA TGCAGTGCTAGAATGGGTGTCGGAGCTAGCGGGAGGAGAGGGCAGTACTTC.